This entry lists 22 T cell receptor beta chains sequenced from one sample in a study of cytomegalovirus exposure and HLA in healthy donors. Clones were sequenced by immunoSEQ multiplex PCR, and TCRdb holds only the in-frame ones, with some missing. The sample lists about 360,000 clones, more than 80% occurring once. Sequencing was carried out using PBMCs. The origin of the receptors is a woman aged 18-35 years in good health and CMV-seronegative.

This chain connects TRBV19 to TRBJ1-5; D gene ambiguous. The CDR3 is made up of 12 amino acids. CDR1 LNHDA and CDR2 SQIVND come from the germline V gene (reference sequence). Trimming pared 4 bases from V and 4 bases from J, leaving 5 bases between. CDR3 sequence (DNA): TGTGCCAGTAGTAGGGAGAATCAGCCCCAGCATTTT. Residues: CASSRENQPQHF. Supplemented by reference TRBV19 and TRBJ1-5, the full variable domain reads DGGITQSPKYLFRKEGQNVTLSCEQNLNHDAMYWYRQDPGQGLRLIYYSQIVNDFQKGDIAEGYSVSREKKESFPLTVTSAQKNPTAFYLCASSRENQPQHFGDGTRLSIL.

DNA of the CDR3: TGTGCCAGCAGCCCGGGGACAGTGAGTTATAGCAATCAGCCCCAGCATTTT. Its protein product is CASSPGTVSYSNQPQHF. The rearrangement joins TRBV7-8 to TRBJ1-5, with 7 bases that match TRBD1. V lost 5 bases, J lost 0 bases, and 10 bases stayed unmatched. There are 17 residues in the CDR3. Germline V CDR1 and CDR2: SGHVS, FQNEAQ.

The chain combines TRBV7-9 with TRBJ2-7, with D possibly TRBD2 on 6 matching bases. With 5 bases removed from V and 2 bases from J, the gap between germline ends came to 16 bases. CDR3 length: 15 residues. Germline assignment: CDR1 SEHNR and CDR2 FQNEAQ (reference sequence). The CDR3 is CASSPVWGDTYEQYF. The CDR3 region has the DNA TGTGCCAGCAGCCCCGTCTGGGGGGATACCTACGAGCAGTACTTC.

The V and J genes are TRBV4-3 and TRBJ2-7; D might be TRBD2 (6 bases). In germline, CDR1 is LGHNA, CDR2 YSLEER. The CDR3 totals 13 residues. Deletions cut 0 bases from V and 3 bases from J, with 6 bases between. The CDR3 region has the DNA TGCGCCAGCAGCCAAGAGGGGGGCTACGAGCAGTACTTC. This translates into CASSQEGGYEQYF.

J is TRBJ2-7 and V is TRBV5-1, with 8 bases aligning to TRBD2. The CDR3 is made up of 16 amino acids. The V segment lost 0 bases and the J segment 4 bases; nucleotides outside the gene matches: 9. Germline values: CDR1 SGHRS, CDR2 YFSETQ. The CDR3, as DNA: TGCGCCAGCAGCTTGGCCAGTTTAGCGGGATCTTACGAGCAGTACTTC. Translated: CASSLASLAGSYEQYF.

The rearrangement joins TRBV7-8 to TRBJ2-7; D is perhaps TRBD2 (6 bases). CDR1 and CDR2 from the germline V gene are SGHVS and FQNEAQ. Between the trimmed V and J ends, which lost 0 bases and 5 bases, there was a span of 14 bases. The CDR3 length is 15 residues. The CDR3 nucleotides are TGTGCCAGCAGCTTAGCCATCGGGGTAGCGGACGAGCAGTACTTC. It translates to CASSLAIGVADEQYF.

This clone was seen a handful of times. The V and J genes are TRBV2 and TRBJ2-5, with TRBD2 matching over 7 bases. The CDR3 is 12 residues long. V dropped 7 bases and J dropped 7; count of bases not matched to a gene: 6. Per germline, CDR1 SNHLY and CDR2 FYNNEI. The CDR3 spells CASTPGGGTQYF. CDR3 coding DNA: TGTGCCAGCACCCCGGGGGGTGGGACCCAGTACTTC.

This chain uses TRBV4-1 with TRBJ2-1; TRBD2 matches at 7 bases. Germline CDR1 is MGHRA and CDR2 is YSYEKL. J lost 3 bases, V lost 0 bases, and 8 bases had no gene match. The length of the CDR3 is 17 residues. DNA for the CDR3: TGCGCCAGCAGCCAAGAGCTTATGCGGGAGTACTACAATGAGCAGTTCTTC. It yields the protein CASSQELMREYYNEQFF.

This chain uses TRBV18 with TRBJ1-1; TRBD1 might be the D (5 bases). Trimming pared 3 bases from V and 5 bases from J, leaving 10 bases between. The germline CDR1 and CDR2 sequences are KGHSH and LQKENI. CDR3 length: 13 amino acids. CDR3 sequence reads: CASSPGGWTEAFF. CDR3 bases: TGTGCCAGCTCACCCGGGGGTTGGACTGAAGCTTTCTTT.

This chain connects TRBV6-5 to TRBJ1-5; 8 bases align to TRBD1. This CDR3 is 15 amino acids long. Germline assignment: CDR1 MNHEY and CDR2 SVGAGI. Trimming at V came to 6 bases and at J to 0 bases, leaving 4 bases not matched to a gene. CDR3 loop: CASSRQGFSNQPQHF. CDR3 DNA: TGTGCCAGCAGCCGACAGGGGTTTAGCAATCAGCCCCAGCATTTT.

The CDR3 here is CASKPDGGNEQFF. As DNA, the CDR3 is TGTGCCAGCAAACCGGACGGGGGCAATGAGCAGTTCTTC. The chain joins TRBV28 to TRBJ2-1; TRBD2 might be the D (6 bases). V lost 7 bases to trimming and J lost 6 bases, with 13 bases between them. In germline, CDR1 is MDHEN, CDR2 SYDVKM. CDR3 size: 13 residues.

The chain links TRBV6-1 to TRBJ2-7; the D gene is possibly TRBD1 (5 bases). Deletions cut 3 bases from V and 7 bases from J, with 19 bases between. The V gene's germline CDR1 is MNHNS and CDR2 SASEGT. The CDR3 length is 15 residues. Here the CDR3 reads CASSEGRVGLTEQYF. The CDR3 DNA sequence: TGTGCCAGCAGTGAGGGCAGGGTCGGTTTGACGGAGCAGTACTTC.

The gene calls are TRBV14 and TRBJ2-1; 10 nucleotides line up with TRBD2. The germline V gene has CDR1 SGHDN and CDR2 FVKESK. This CDR3 has 15 amino acids. The ends lost 1 base at V and 8 bases at J; junction bases unmatched: 5. CDR3 protein: CASSQGLAGGYEQFF. The CDR3 DNA reads TGTGCCAGCAGCCAAGGGTTAGCGGGGGGCTATGAGCAGTTCTTC.

The V and J genes are TRBV28 and TRBJ2-7, with 7 bases identical to TRBD1. Germline V gene lookup returns CDR1 MDHEN and CDR2 SYDVKM. The CDR3 loop spans 12 amino acids. Trimming at V came to 3 bases and at J to 11 bases, leaving 7 bases not matched to a gene. The DNA of the CDR3 is TGTGCCAGCAGTTTTTCGGACAGGCCCAAGTACTTC. This translates into CASSFSDRPKYF.

V usage is TRBV9 and J usage is TRBJ2-1; 7 nucleotides agree with TRBD2. Trimming cost V 0 bases and J 2 bases; bases outside gene matches: 5. This CDR3 comprises 16 residues. CDR1 SGDLS and CDR2 YYNGEE come from the germline V gene. The CDR3 DNA follows: TGTGCCAGCAGCGTAGGTGGAGCGGGAACCTACAATGAGCAGTTCTTC. The encoded protein is CASSVGGAGTYNEQFF.

This chain links TRBV9 with TRBJ2-7; D gene unclear. Trimming removed 1 base from V and 0 bases from J, with 8 bases in between. Germline V lookup: CDR1 SGDLS, CDR2 YYNGEE. The CDR3 covers 14 residues. CDR3 in amino acids: CASSVMASSYEQYF. For the CDR3, the DNA is TGTGCCAGCAGCGTAATGGCTAGCTCCTACGAGCAGTACTTC.

CDR3 residues: CASSLGQSSTNEKLFF. Written as DNA, the CDR3 is TGTGCCAGCAGCCTGGGACAGAGCTCAACTAATGAAAAACTGTTTTTT. V usage is TRBV11-2 and J usage is TRBJ1-4; 7 nucleotides agree with TRBD1. Germline V gives CDR1 SGHAT, CDR2 FQNNGV. This CDR3 region has 16 residues. V lost 5 bases and J lost 0; bases outside the gene matches: 6.

The V gene is TRBV5-1, the J gene TRBJ1-1; 9 positions match TRBD1. Per germline, CDR1 SGHRS and CDR2 YFSETQ. Germline trimming cut 4 bases from V and 5 bases from J; bases unmatched to any gene: 9. CDR3 length: 15 amino acids. In nucleotides, the CDR3 is TGCGCCAGCAGCCCCTCCGGGACAGGGATGACTGAAGCTTTCTTT. It yields the protein CASSPSGTGMTEAFF.

This clone was counted a few times. The chain is built from TRBV5-1 and TRBJ2-7, with no clear D. Trimming shortened V by 3 bases and J by 3 bases, and 10 bases separated the two germline ends. CDR1 and CDR2 (germline): SGHRS, YFSETQ. The CDR3 sequence is 13 residues long. The CDR3, as DNA: TGCGCCAGCAGCTCCGCACCGGGCTACGAGCAGTACTTC. This gives the protein CASSSAPGYEQYF.

The CDR3 nucleotides are TGTGCCAGCAGCCCCCGTGGGGGACTAGCGTTAAAGAATGAGCAGTTCTTC. Residues: CASSPRGGLALKNEQFF. V and J are TRBV7-9 and TRBJ2-1; 10 positions match TRBD2. This CDR3 comprises 17 residues. After removal of 5 bases from V and 7 bases from J, the junction contained 14 bases not matched to a gene. Per the germline V gene, CDR1 is SEHNR and CDR2 is FQNEAQ (reference sequence).

DNA for the CDR3: TGTGCCAGCAGCGTATCAAGCGGAAACGAGCAGTACTTC. It codes for CASSVSSGNEQYF. The chain employs TRBV9 and TRBJ2-7; D is possibly TRBD2 (5 bases). Germline CDR1 SGDLS, CDR2 YYNGEE. The CDR3 has 13 residues. Trimming pared 1 base from V and 5 bases from J, leaving 10 bases between.

V is TRBV28 and J is TRBJ2-3; D is unresolved. This CDR3 is 12 amino acids long. V was cut by 5 bases and J by 1 base, with 4 bases left in between. The germline gives CDR1 MDHEN, CDR2 SYDVKM. As DNA, the CDR3 is TGTGCCAGCAGTCCGGGCACAGATACGCAGTATTTT. As protein: CASSPGTDTQYF.